Presented here are 11 T cell receptor beta chains from one specimen sequenced in a study of blood T cell repertoires in COVID-19. The assay was immunoSEQ multiplex PCR, and TCRdb's table has in-frame clones only and misses some. There are 200,000 to 250,000 clones in the sample; 80% to 90% occur only once, and about 4% lies in the top ten. The sequenced sample consisted of PBMCs or T cells enriched from blood (not recorded which). The receptors were sampled from a woman aged 25 to 45 who had been exposed to COVID-19.

This chain uses TRBV12-5 with TRBJ2-3; 14 bases are shared with TRBD2. The germline CDR1 and CDR2 sequences are LGHNT and FRNRAP. V lost 1 base to trimming and J lost 3 bases; unmatched junction nucleotides: 3. The CDR3 has 17 amino acids. The CDR3: CASGLGLAGGPTDTQYF. DNA of the CDR3: TGTGCTAGTGGTTTGGGACTAGCGGGAGGGCCTACAGATACGCAGTATTTT. Full variable domain (outside the CDR3, taken from reference TRBV12-5 and TRBJ2-3): DARVTQTPRHKVTEMGQEVTMRCQPILGHNTVFWYRQTMMQGLELLAYFRNRAPLDDSGMPKDRFSAEMPDATLATLKIQPSEPRDSAVYFCASGLGLAGGPTDTQYFGPGTRLTVL.

The chain joins TRBV7-2 to TRBJ2-7, with a tentative D call TRBD1 (6 bases). V was clipped by 1 base and J by 2 bases, with 18 bases between them. The germline V gene encodes CDR1 SGHTA and CDR2 FQGNSA. The CDR3 has 17 amino acids. The CDR3 region is CASSLVSLDRKTYEQYF. The CDR3 nucleotides are TGTGCCAGCAGCTTAGTCTCGTTAGACAGGAAAACCTACGAGCAGTACTTC.

The V and J genes are TRBV12-3 or TRBV12-4 and TRBJ1-2, with D possibly matching TRBD1 (6 bases). This CDR3 region has 13 residues. V lost 5 bases, J lost 4 bases, and 11 bases lay in between. The CDR3 DNA reads as TGTGCCAGCAGTGGACAGTCCTTCTATGGCTACACCTTC. It yields the protein CASSGQSFYGYTF.

J is TRBJ2-1 and V is TRBV4-1; TRBD2 aligns across 11 bases. Looked up from germline, CDR1 is MGHRA and CDR2 is YSYEKL. The ends lost 4 bases at V and 6 bases at J; junction bases unmatched: 5. There are 15 residues in the CDR3. The CDR3: CASSPGTSGFNEQFF. The CDR3 DNA reads TGCGCCAGCAGCCCGGGGACTAGCGGATTCAATGAGCAGTTCTTC.

The rearrangement uses TRBV27 and TRBJ2-1; a possible D gene is TRBD2 (5 bases). This CDR3 comprises 15 residues. Trimming stripped 0 bases from V and 6 bases from J, with 12 bases between. Germline CDR1 MNHEY, CDR2 SMNVEV (reference sequence). CDR3 in DNA: TGTGCCAGCAGTTTATCCTCCGGGATACCCAATGAGCAGTTCTTC. Protein sequence: CASSLSSGIPNEQFF.

The rearrangement joins TRBV11-2 to TRBJ2-5, with D tentatively TRBD2 (6 bases). This CDR3 is built from 13 residues. Trimming cost V 1 base and J 5 bases, with 8 bases left between them. The V gene's germline CDR1 is SGHAT and CDR2 FQNNGV. The CDR3 region is CASSLVGRETQYF. The CDR3, as DNA: TGTGCCAGCAGCTTAGTAGGGAGGGAGACCCAGTACTTC.

The CDR3 region has the DNA TGCAGCGCCTACCCCAGGGGGCCAGATACGCAGTATTTT. Translating gives CSAYPRGPDTQYF. The chain links TRBV29-1 to TRBJ2-3; 8 positions match TRBD1. The CDR3 consists of 13 residues. Germline CDR1 is SQVTM and CDR2 is ANQGSEA. After removal of 7 bases from V and 4 bases from J, the junction contained 7 bases not matched to a gene.

The chain employs TRBV7-2 and TRBJ2-1, with unresolved D. Trimming stripped 3 bases from V and 0 bases from J, with 9 bases between. CDR1 and CDR2 (germline): SGHTA, FQGNSA. The CDR3 is 15 residues long. CDR3 residues: CASSFAAASYNEQFF. The CDR3 coding sequence is TGTGCCAGCAGCTTCGCGGCGGCCTCCTACAATGAGCAGTTCTTC. Drawing the rest from reference TRBV7-2 and TRBJ2-1, the complete variable domain is GAGVSQSPSNKVTEKGKDVELRCDPISGHTALYWYRQSLGQGLEFLIYFQGNSAPDKSGLPSDRFSAERTGGSVSTLTIQRTQQEDSAVYLCASSFAAASYNEQFFGPGTRLTVL.

Points on this clone: At the DNA level, this CDR3 is encoded by other sequences in the same sample as well. The V and J genes are TRBV5-1 and TRBJ2-7; 7 bases line up with TRBD1. V lost 0 bases, J lost 3 bases, and 3 bases stayed unmatched. CDR3 length: 14 amino acids. Germline CDR1 reads SGHRS; CDR2 reads YFSETQ. DNA of the CDR3: TGCGCCAGCAGCTTGGGACAGGGCAACTACGAGCAGTACTTC. The encoded protein is CASSLGQGNYEQYF.

The genes are TRBV6-2 or TRBV6-3 and TRBJ2-1; 9 positions match TRBD2. V lost 0 bases to trimming and J lost 7 bases; unmatched junction nucleotides: 4. This CDR3 is 15 amino acids long. Germline V gene data show CDR1 as MNHEY and CDR2 as SVGEGT. The CDR3 loop is CASSYSGSGRNEQFF. CDR3 bases: TGTGCCAGCAGTTACTCGGGTAGCGGGAGAAATGAGCAGTTCTTC.

The chain is built from TRBV28 and TRBJ2-3, with TRBD1 as a possible D gene (5 bases). The CDR3 sequence is 15 residues long. CDR1 and CDR2 from the germline V gene are MDHEN and SYDVKM. The ends were cut back, 2 bases at V and 2 bases at J, with 11 bases in the middle. The CDR3 is CASSLPGQNTDTQYF. The CDR3 nucleotides are TGTGCCAGCAGTTTACCTGGACAAAACACAGATACGCAGTATTTT.